This T cell receptor beta chain was identified during a study of OX40 agonist ivuxolimab in advanced cancers. With regard to this clone: Its antigen remains unknown.

Patients with autoimmune history or systemic immunosuppression were excluded. Study-level results: Clonal expansion by week 6 occurred in CD4+ and CD8+ blood T cells (at 0.1 to 3.0 mg/kg).

Repertoires were generated with immunoSEQ multiplex PCR, while TCRdb's copy carries only in-frame clones and drops some. The sample records 50,000 to 65,000 clones, 80% to 85% being singletons. This specimen was CD4+ or CD8+ T cells sorted from blood, taken in a trial of the OX40 agonist ivuxolimab. This sequence originates from an adult with an advanced solid tumor such as melanoma, head and neck, liver or kidney cancer.

The CDR3 DNA sequence: TGTGCCAGCAGCCAAGATTTAGACATTCAGTACTTC. Translation gives CASSQDLDIQYF. The rearrangement joins TRBV4-2 to TRBJ2-4, with no clear D. Germline CDR1 is LGHNA and CDR2 is YNFKEQ. CDR3 length: 12 residues. Trimming removed 0 bases from V and 8 bases from J, with 5 bases in between.